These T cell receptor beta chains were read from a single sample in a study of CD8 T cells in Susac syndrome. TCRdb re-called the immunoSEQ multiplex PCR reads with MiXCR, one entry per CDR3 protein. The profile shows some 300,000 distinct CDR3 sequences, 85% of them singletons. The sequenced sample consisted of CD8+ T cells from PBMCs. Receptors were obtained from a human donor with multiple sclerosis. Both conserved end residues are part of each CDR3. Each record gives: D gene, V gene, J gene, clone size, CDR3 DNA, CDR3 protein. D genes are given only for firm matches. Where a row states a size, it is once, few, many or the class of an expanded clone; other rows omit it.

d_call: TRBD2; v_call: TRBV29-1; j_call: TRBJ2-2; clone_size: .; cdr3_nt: TGCAGCGTTGAGGTTCGACTAGCGGGAGACGGGGAGCTGTTTTTT; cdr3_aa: CSVEVRLAGDGELFF
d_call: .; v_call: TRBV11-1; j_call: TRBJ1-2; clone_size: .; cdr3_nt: TGTGCCAGCAGCATATTAGGGGCCTATGGCTACACCTTC; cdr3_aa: CASSILGAYGYTF
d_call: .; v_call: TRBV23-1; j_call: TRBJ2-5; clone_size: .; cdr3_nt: TGCGCCAGCACCCATTTGGGCCTTGGGGCCGCCGGGGCCCTAACACGGTGGGAGACCCAGTACTTC; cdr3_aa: CASTHLGLGAAGALTRWETQYF
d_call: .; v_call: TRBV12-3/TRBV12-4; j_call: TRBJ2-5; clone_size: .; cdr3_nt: TGTGCCAGCAGTCTGACTTCTCAAGAGACCCAGTACTTC; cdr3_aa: CASSLTSQETQYF
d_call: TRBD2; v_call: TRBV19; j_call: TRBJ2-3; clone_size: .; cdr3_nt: TGTGCCAGTAAGCTAGCGGCGAGTGCGGATACGCAGTATTTT; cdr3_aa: CASKLAASADTQYF
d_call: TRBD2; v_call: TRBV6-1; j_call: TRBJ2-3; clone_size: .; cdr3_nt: TGTGCCGGACTAGCGGGAGGTCCGCACGGGGATACGCAGTATTTT; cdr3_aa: CAGLAGGPHGDTQYF
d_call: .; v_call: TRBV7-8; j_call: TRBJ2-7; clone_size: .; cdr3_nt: TGTGCCAGCAGCCGGGGGAGTAGCGGATTATACGAGCAGTACTTC; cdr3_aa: CASSRGSSGLYEQYF
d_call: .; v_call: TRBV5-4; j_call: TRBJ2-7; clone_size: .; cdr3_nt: TGTGCCAGCAGCACTTGGGCCGATGCCTACGAGCAGTACTTC; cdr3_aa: CASSTWADAYEQYF
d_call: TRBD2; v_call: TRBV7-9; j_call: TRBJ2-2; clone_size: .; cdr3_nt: TGTGCCAGCAGCTTAGGGACTAGCGGAGCCGGGGAGCTGTTTTTT; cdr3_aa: CASSLGTSGAGELFF
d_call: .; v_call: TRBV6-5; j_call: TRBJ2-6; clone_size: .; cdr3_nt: TGTGCCAGCAGTTCCGGATATGGACGTAGGGCCAACGTCCTGACTTTC; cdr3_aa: CASSSGYGRRANVLTF
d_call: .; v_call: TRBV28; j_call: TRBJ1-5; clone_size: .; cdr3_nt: TGTGCCAGCAGCGGTTTCAGCAATCAGCCCCAGCATTTT; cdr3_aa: CASSGFSNQPQHF
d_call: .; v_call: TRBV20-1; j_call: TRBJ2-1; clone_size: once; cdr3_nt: TGCAGTACCCCCCCCCAACTCCCCGGTCGGAACAATGAGCAGTTCTTC; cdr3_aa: CSTPPQLPGRNNEQFF
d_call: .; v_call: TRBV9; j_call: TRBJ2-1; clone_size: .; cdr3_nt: TGTGCCAGCAGCGCGGACGGGGGCTACAATGAGCAGTTCTTC; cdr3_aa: CASSADGGYNEQFF
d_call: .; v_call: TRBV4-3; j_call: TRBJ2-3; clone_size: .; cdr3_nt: TGCGCCAGCAGCCAAGATTTCACGGGCGCAGATACGCAGTATTTT; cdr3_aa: CASSQDFTGADTQYF
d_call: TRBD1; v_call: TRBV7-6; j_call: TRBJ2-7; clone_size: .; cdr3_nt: TGTGCCAGCAGCCCCAGACAGGGGCCTCGCGAGCAGTACTTC; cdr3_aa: CASSPRQGPREQYF
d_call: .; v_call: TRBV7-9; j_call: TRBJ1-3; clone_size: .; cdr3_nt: TGTGCCAGCAGCCCTACAGGTCCCTCGATTGGAAACACCATATATTTT; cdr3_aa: CASSPTGPSIGNTIYF
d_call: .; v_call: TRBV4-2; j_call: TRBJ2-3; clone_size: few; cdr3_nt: TGTGCCAGCAGCCCCTCCCTCACAGATACGCAGTATTTT; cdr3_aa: CASSPSLTDTQYF
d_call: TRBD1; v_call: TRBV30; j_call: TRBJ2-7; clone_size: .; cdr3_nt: TGTGCCTGGAGTGTCGGGACAGGGATCCTCTACGAGCAGTACTTC; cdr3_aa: CAWSVGTGILYEQYF
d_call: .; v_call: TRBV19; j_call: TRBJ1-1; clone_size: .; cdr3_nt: TGTGCCAGTAGTATAGATGGAGGGAACACTGAAGCTTTCTTT; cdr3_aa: CASSIDGGNTEAFF
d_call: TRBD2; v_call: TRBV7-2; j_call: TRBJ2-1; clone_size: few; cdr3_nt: TGTGCCAGCAGAGGACTAGCGGGAGAGACCTACAATGAGCAGTTCTTC; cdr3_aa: CASRGLAGETYNEQFF
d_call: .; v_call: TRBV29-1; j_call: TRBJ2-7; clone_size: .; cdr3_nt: TGCAGCGTTGATGAAGCCTACGAGCAGTACTTC; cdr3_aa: CSVDEAYEQYF
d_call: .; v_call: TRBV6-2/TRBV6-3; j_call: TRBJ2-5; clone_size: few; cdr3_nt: TGTGCCAGCAGCCACGGGACCGGTGGAGGGACCCAGTACTTC; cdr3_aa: CASSHGTGGGTQYF
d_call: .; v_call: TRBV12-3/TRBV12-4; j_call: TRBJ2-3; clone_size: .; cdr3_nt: TGTGCCAGCAGTTTAGCGGGACCCACAGATACGCAGTATTTT; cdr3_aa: CASSLAGPTDTQYF
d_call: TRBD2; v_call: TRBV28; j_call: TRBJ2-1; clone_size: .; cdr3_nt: TGTGCCAGCAGTGATGGACTAGCGGGAGCAAATGAGCAGTTCTTC; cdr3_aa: CASSDGLAGANEQFF
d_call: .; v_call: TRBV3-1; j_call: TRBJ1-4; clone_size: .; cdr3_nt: TGTGCCAGCAGCCCCAGAGCTAATGAAAAACTGTTTTTT; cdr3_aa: CASSPRANEKLFF
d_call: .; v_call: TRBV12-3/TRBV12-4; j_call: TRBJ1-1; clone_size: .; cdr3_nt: TGTGCCAGCAGTCCCGCGAACGGGGATGAAGCTTTCTTT; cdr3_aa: CASSPANGDEAFF
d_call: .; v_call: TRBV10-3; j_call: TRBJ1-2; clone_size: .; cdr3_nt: TGTGCCATCAGTGGGATAGGGGGAAGTCAATTTTCTGGCTACACCTTC; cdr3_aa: CAISGIGGSQFSGYTF
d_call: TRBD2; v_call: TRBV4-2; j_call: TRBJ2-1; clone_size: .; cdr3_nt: TGTGCCAGCAGCCAATACTCTAGCGGGAGGGCCGACTACAATGAGCAGTTCTTC; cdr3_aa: CASSQYSSGRADYNEQFF
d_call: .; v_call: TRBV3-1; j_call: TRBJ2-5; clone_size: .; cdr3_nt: TGTGCCAGCAGCCAACTTCCGGCGGAGACCCAGTACTTC; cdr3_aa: CASSQLPAETQYF
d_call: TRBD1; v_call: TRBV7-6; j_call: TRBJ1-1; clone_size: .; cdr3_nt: TGTGCCAGCAGCCAGATCGGACAGGGGGCCGATACTGAAGCTTTCTTT; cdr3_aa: CASSQIGQGADTEAFF
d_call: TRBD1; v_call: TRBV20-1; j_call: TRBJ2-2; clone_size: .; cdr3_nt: TGCAGTGCTAGCCGACCCGGGACAGGGGTTGTCGGGGAGCTGTTTTTT; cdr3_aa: CSASRPGTGVVGELFF
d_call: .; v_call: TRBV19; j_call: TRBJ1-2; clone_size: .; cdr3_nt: TGTGCCAGTTCGGGTTCTGGCTACACCTTC; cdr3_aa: CASSGSGYTF
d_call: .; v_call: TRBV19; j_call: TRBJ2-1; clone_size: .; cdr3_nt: TGTGCCAGTAGTAATCAGTGGAACGAGCAGTTCTTC; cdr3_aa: CASSNQWNEQFF
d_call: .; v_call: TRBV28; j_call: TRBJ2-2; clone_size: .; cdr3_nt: TGTGCCAGCAGCCCATCTCAAGAGCCCGGGGAGCTGTTTTTT; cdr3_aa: CASSPSQEPGELFF
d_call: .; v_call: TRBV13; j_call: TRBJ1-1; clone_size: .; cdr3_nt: TGTGCCAGCAGCCCAGAATTCACTGAAGCTTTCTTT; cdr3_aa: CASSPEFTEAFF
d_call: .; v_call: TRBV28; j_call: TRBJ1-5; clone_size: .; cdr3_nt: TGTGCCAGCACCTTGGGCCGCCTCCCCGCCCAGCATTTT; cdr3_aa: CASTLGRLPAQHF
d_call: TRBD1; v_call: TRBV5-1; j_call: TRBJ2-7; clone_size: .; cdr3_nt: TGCGCCAGCAGTCTCTCCGGGACAGACTACGAGCAGTACTTC; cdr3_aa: CASSLSGTDYEQYF
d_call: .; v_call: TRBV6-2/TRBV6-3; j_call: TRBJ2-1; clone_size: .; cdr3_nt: TGTGCCAGCAGAGGCCAGCCTGAGCAGTTCTTC; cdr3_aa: CASRGQPEQFF
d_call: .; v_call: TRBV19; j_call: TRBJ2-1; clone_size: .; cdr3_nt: TGTGCCAGTAGGTGGGGAATTAGCTGGAATGAGCAGTTCTTC; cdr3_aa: CASRWGISWNEQFF
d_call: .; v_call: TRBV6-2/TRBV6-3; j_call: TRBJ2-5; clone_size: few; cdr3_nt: TGTGCCAGCAGCGTGTCGGGGACCCCCGCGACCCAGTACTTC; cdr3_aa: CASSVSGTPATQYF
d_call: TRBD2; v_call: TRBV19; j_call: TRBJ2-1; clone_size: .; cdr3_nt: TGTGCCAGTAGTCTGCTAGCGGGATTGGACGATGAGCAGTTCTTC; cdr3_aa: CASSLLAGLDDEQFF
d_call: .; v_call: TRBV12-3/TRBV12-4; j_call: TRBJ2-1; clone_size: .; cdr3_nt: TGTGCCAGCAGTTATCCGGATGAACCGGGAGAGCAGTTCTTC; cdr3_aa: CASSYPDEPGEQFF
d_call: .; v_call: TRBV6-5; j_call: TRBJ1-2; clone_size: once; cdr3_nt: TGTGCCAGCAGTTTACTCGGGACTAAGAACTATGGCTACACCTTC; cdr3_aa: CASSLLGTKNYGYTF
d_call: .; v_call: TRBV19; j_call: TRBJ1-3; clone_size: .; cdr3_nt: TGTGCCAGTAGTATCGGAAACACCATATATTTT; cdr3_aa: CASSIGNTIYF
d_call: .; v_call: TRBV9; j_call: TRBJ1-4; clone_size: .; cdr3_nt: TGTGCCAGCAGCGGCACAGGGCTAGAAGAAAAACTGTTTTTT; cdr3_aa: CASSGTGLEEKLFF
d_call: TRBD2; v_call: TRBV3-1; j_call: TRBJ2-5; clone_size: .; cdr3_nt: TGTGCCAGCAGCCAACCCGGGGGGACGCTCGGGGAGACCCAGTACTTC; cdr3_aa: CASSQPGGTLGETQYF
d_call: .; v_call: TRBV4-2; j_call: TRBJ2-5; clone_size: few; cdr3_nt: TGTGCCAGCGGGGACACGGGCCCCGCGCAAGAGACCCAGTACTTC; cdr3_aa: CASGDTGPAQETQYF